The rows below give T cell receptor beta chains drawn from one sample of a study of T cell changes during pregnancy in multiple sclerosis. Some clones are missing from TCRdb's copy, which holds only in-frame ones; the method was immunoSEQ multiplex PCR. The profile covers approximately 28,000 clones, with more than 80% appearing a single time and 4.5% to 6.5% taken by the ten largest. Sample: CD8+ T cells from peripheral blood mononuclear cells, taken before pregnancy. The receptors were sampled from a female donor with multiple sclerosis, enrolled in a pregnancy study. CDR3s include the opening cysteine and the closing phenylalanine or tryptophan. The order of the fields is clone size, J gene, V gene, D gene, CDR3 protein, CDR3 DNA. The D gene is left open where the match is weak. A row's size may be missing; if present it is once, few, many or a size class.

clone size: NA; J gene: TRBJ1-4; V gene: TRBV6-1; D gene: NA; CDR3 protein: CASSESPGTPGEKLFF; CDR3 DNA: TGTGCCAGCAGTGAATCCCCGGGTACTCCTGGGGAAAAACTGTTTTTT
clone size: once; J gene: TRBJ1-1; V gene: TRBV29-1; D gene: NA; CDR3 protein: CSVEEVSAGEAFF; CDR3 DNA: TGCAGCGTTGAAGAGGTATCGGCAGGGGAAGCTTTCTTT
clone size: NA; J gene: TRBJ2-7; V gene: TRBV29-1; D gene: NA; CDR3 protein: CSVAPGGGSYEQYF; CDR3 DNA: TGCAGCGTCGCCCCAGGAGGAGGATCTTACGAGCAGTACTTC
clone size: NA; J gene: TRBJ1-1; V gene: TRBV7-8; D gene: NA; CDR3 protein: CASSLPSEGGNTEAFF; CDR3 DNA: TGTGCCAGCAGCTTACCCTCAGAGGGAGGGAACACTGAAGCTTTCTTT
clone size: NA; J gene: TRBJ2-1; V gene: TRBV19; D gene: TRBD2; CDR3 protein: CASSIAGGTYNEQFF; CDR3 DNA: TGTGCCAGTAGTATAGCGGGAGGGACGTACAATGAGCAGTTCTTC
clone size: NA; J gene: TRBJ1-1; V gene: TRBV7-3; D gene: NA; CDR3 protein: CASSLWAPKRDTEAFF; CDR3 DNA: TGTGCCAGCAGCTTGTGGGCCCCGAAGAGGGACACTGAAGCTTTCTTT
clone size: NA; J gene: TRBJ2-2; V gene: TRBV5-4; D gene: NA; CDR3 protein: CASSFGAGANTGELFF; CDR3 DNA: TGTGCCAGCAGCTTTGGGGCAGGGGCGAACACCGGGGAGCTGTTTTTT
clone size: once; J gene: TRBJ2-7; V gene: TRBV27; D gene: TRBD1; CDR3 protein: CASRTGTYEQYF; CDR3 DNA: TGTGCCAGCAGGACAGGGACCTACGAGCAGTACTTC
clone size: few; J gene: TRBJ1-1; V gene: TRBV6-1; D gene: NA; CDR3 protein: CASSEAPGTEAFF; CDR3 DNA: TGTGCCAGCAGTGAAGCGCCGGGGACTGAAGCTTTCTTT
clone size: NA; J gene: TRBJ2-1; V gene: TRBV19; D gene: TRBD2; CDR3 protein: CASSFPGLGPEQFF; CDR3 DNA: TGTGCCAGTAGTTTCCCGGGACTAGGACCTGAGCAGTTCTTC
clone size: NA; J gene: TRBJ2-7; V gene: TRBV5-1; D gene: NA; CDR3 protein: CASSGLGDSLYEQYF; CDR3 DNA: TGCGCCAGCAGCGGCCTTGGAGACAGCCTCTACGAGCAGTACTTC
clone size: NA; J gene: TRBJ2-7; V gene: TRBV19; D gene: TRBD1; CDR3 protein: CASSKRGQGQSYEQYF; CDR3 DNA: TGTGCCAGTAGTAAAAGGGGCCAGGGACAGTCCTACGAGCAGTACTTC
clone size: NA; J gene: TRBJ2-7; V gene: TRBV7-9; D gene: TRBD1; CDR3 protein: CASSLTGGTENF; CDR3 DNA: TGTGCCAGCAGCTTGACAGGGGGTACGGAGAACTTC
clone size: NA; J gene: TRBJ2-7; V gene: TRBV12-5; D gene: NA; CDR3 protein: CASGLPPGNEQYF; CDR3 DNA: TGTGCTAGTGGTTTGCCCCCGGGGAACGAGCAGTACTTC
clone size: NA; J gene: TRBJ1-2; V gene: TRBV4-2; D gene: TRBD1; CDR3 protein: CASSQEKGAPNYGYTF; CDR3 DNA: TGTGCCAGCAGCCAAGAGAAGGGGGCCCCAAACTATGGCTACACCTTC
clone size: once; J gene: TRBJ2-1; V gene: TRBV9; D gene: NA; CDR3 protein: CASSPSDEQFF; CDR3 DNA: TGTGCCAGCAGCCCTTCGGATGAGCAGTTCTTC
clone size: NA; J gene: TRBJ2-1; V gene: TRBV7-3; D gene: TRBD2; CDR3 protein: CASSSGLAGYNEQFF; CDR3 DNA: TGTGCCAGCAGCTCCGGACTAGCGGGGTACAATGAGCAGTTCTTC
clone size: NA; J gene: TRBJ1-3; V gene: TRBV2; D gene: NA; CDR3 protein: CASRGLNTIYF; CDR3 DNA: TGTGCCAGCAGGGGCCTAAACACCATATATTTT
clone size: NA; J gene: TRBJ1-5; V gene: TRBV2; D gene: NA; CDR3 protein: CASSPVTGISGNQPQHF; CDR3 DNA: TGTGCCAGCAGTCCTGTCACAGGGATTTCGGGCAATCAGCCCCAGCATTTT
clone size: NA; J gene: TRBJ2-2; V gene: TRBV29-1; D gene: NA; CDR3 protein: CSVEDHRVPGELFF; CDR3 DNA: TGCAGCGTTGAAGACCACAGGGTCCCCGGGGAGCTGTTTTTT
clone size: NA; J gene: TRBJ2-3; V gene: TRBV6-5; D gene: NA; CDR3 protein: CASSYSAYTDTQYF; CDR3 DNA: TGTGCCAGCAGTTACTCGGCTTACACAGATACGCAGTATTTT
clone size: NA; J gene: TRBJ2-5; V gene: TRBV27; D gene: NA; CDR3 protein: CASSGGNRETQYF; CDR3 DNA: TGTGCCAGCAGTGGGGGGAATAGGGAGACCCAGTACTTC
clone size: NA; J gene: TRBJ2-1; V gene: TRBV27; D gene: TRBD2; CDR3 protein: CASSPSLAGEYNEQFF; CDR3 DNA: TGTGCCAGCAGTCCCTCCCTGGCGGGGGAGTACAATGAGCAGTTCTTC
clone size: NA; J gene: TRBJ2-2; V gene: TRBV7-6; D gene: NA; CDR3 protein: CASSFPGGELFF; CDR3 DNA: TGTGCCAGCAGCTTCCCAGGAGGGGAGCTGTTTTTT
clone size: NA; J gene: TRBJ1-1; V gene: TRBV7-9; D gene: NA; CDR3 protein: CASSLGAGGTEAFF; CDR3 DNA: TGTGCCAGCAGCTTAGGGGCGGGGGGGACTGAAGCTTTCTTT
clone size: NA; J gene: TRBJ2-7; V gene: TRBV2; D gene: TRBD2; CDR3 protein: CASTERRGSSYEQYF; CDR3 DNA: TGTGCCAGCACCGAAAGGCGGGGGAGCTCCTACGAGCAGTACTTC
clone size: NA; J gene: TRBJ2-2; V gene: TRBV7-2; D gene: NA; CDR3 protein: CASSLARGRVSGELFF; CDR3 DNA: TGTGCCAGCAGCTTAGCCCGGGGTAGGGTCTCCGGGGAGCTGTTTTTT
clone size: NA; J gene: TRBJ1-1; V gene: TRBV2; D gene: NA; CDR3 protein: CAGLGVDTEAFF; CDR3 DNA: TGTGCCGGACTCGGGGTAGACACTGAAGCTTTCTTT
clone size: few; J gene: TRBJ1-3; V gene: TRBV4-3; D gene: NA; CDR3 protein: CASSPLPGFSGNTIYF; CDR3 DNA: TGCGCCAGCAGCCCTCTCCCCGGGTTCTCTGGAAACACCATATATTTT
clone size: NA; J gene: TRBJ1-2; V gene: TRBV2; D gene: TRBD1; CDR3 protein: CASSETGGDGYTF; CDR3 DNA: TGTGCCAGCAGCGAGACAGGGGGTGATGGCTACACCTTC
clone size: NA; J gene: TRBJ1-1; V gene: TRBV10-3; D gene: NA; CDR3 protein: CAISEPYRANTEAFF; CDR3 DNA: TGTGCCATCAGTGAGCCCTACAGGGCGAACACTGAAGCTTTCTTT
clone size: medium-sized; J gene: TRBJ2-7; V gene: TRBV7-9; D gene: NA; CDR3 protein: CASSFGAGFSNEQYF; CDR3 DNA: TGTGCCAGCAGCTTTGGGGCAGGGTTCTCTAACGAGCAGTACTTC
clone size: NA; J gene: TRBJ1-2; V gene: TRBV27; D gene: TRBD1; CDR3 protein: CASSTGTGVSGGYTF; CDR3 DNA: TGTGCCAGCAGTACAGGGACAGGGGTATCGGGTGGCTACACCTTC
clone size: NA; J gene: TRBJ2-7; V gene: TRBV4-1; D gene: NA; CDR3 protein: CASSQGLYYEQYF; CDR3 DNA: TGCGCCAGCAGCCAGGGCCTGTACTACGAGCAGTACTTC
clone size: NA; J gene: TRBJ2-7; V gene: TRBV27; D gene: NA; CDR3 protein: CAGSSHGNIYEQYF; CDR3 DNA: TGTGCCGGCAGTTCCCACGGGAACATCTACGAGCAGTACTTC
clone size: NA; J gene: TRBJ2-7; V gene: TRBV11-2; D gene: NA; CDR3 protein: CASSLEQGYEQYF; CDR3 DNA: TGTGCCAGCAGCTTGGAACAGGGCTACGAGCAGTACTTC